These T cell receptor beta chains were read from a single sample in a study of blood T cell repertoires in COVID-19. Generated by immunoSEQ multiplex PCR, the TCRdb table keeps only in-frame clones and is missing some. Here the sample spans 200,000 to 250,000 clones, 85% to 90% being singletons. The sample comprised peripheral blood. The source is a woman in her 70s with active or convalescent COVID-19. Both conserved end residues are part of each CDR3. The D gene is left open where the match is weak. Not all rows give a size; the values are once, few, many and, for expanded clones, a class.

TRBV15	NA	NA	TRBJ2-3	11	CATGLKDTQYF	TGTGCCACCGGGCTAAAAGATACGCAGTATTTT
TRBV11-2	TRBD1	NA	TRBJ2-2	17	CASSPTAGTGSPGELFF	TGTGCCAGCAGCCCTACCGCCGGGACAGGGAGCCCCGGGGAGCTGTTTTTT
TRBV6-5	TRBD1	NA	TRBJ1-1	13	CASSYTGESSAFF	TGTGCCAGCAGTTACACAGGGGAATCTAGCGCTTTCTTT
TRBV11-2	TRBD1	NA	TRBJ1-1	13	CASSIHRGTEAFF	TGTGCCAGCAGCATCCACAGGGGAACTGAAGCTTTCTTT
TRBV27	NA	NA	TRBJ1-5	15	CASSVQGRGNQPQHF	TGTGCCAGCAGCGTACAGGGTAGAGGCAATCAGCCCCAGCATTTT
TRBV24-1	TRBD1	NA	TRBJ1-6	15	CATSDPRQGNSPLHF	TGTGCCACCAGTGATCCTCGACAGGGAAATTCACCCCTCCACTTT
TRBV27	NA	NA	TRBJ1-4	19	CASSVQGRRIGVLDEKLFF	TGTGCCAGCAGCGTACAGGGTAGGAGGATTGGGGTTCTGGATGAAAAACTGTTTTTT
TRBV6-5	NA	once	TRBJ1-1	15	CASSPLGEMNTEAFF	TGTGCCAGCAGTCCCTTGGGAGAGATGAACACTGAAGCTTTCTTT
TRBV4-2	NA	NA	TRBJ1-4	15	CASSPREGTNEKLFF	TGTGCCAGCAGCCCCCGCGAGGGAACTAATGAAAAACTGTTTTTT
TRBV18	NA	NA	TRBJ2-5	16	CASSRNRALAKETQYF	TGTGCCAGCTCACGTAACAGGGCATTGGCCAAAGAGACCCAGTACTTC
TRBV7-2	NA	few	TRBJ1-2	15	CASSSDRPTDYGYTF	TGTGCCAGCAGCTCAGACAGGCCCACGGACTATGGCTACACCTTC
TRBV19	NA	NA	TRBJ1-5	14	CASSIGEGLEPQHF	TGTGCCAGTAGTATAGGGGAGGGGTTGGAGCCCCAGCATTTT
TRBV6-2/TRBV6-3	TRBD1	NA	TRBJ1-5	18	CASSPIPGQGRGNQPQHF	TGTGCCAGCAGTCCAATCCCGGGACAGGGACGGGGGAATCAGCCCCAGCATTTT
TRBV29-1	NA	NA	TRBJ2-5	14	CSVANRPLSETQYF	TGCAGCGTTGCCAACCGTCCCTTAAGCGAGACCCAGTACTTC
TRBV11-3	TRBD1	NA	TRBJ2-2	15	CASSPDRDFPGELFF	TGTGCCAGCAGCCCGGACAGGGATTTTCCCGGGGAGCTGTTTTTT
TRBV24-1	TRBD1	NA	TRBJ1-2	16	CATSDPRTGDNYGYTF	TGTGCCACCAGTGATCCGAGGACAGGAGATAACTATGGCTACACCTTC